The clone carrying this T cell receptor (beta chain) was seen a few times. Its antigen is undetermined. The data derive from a study of T-cell memory formation after mild COVID-19. Study-level points and caveats: Cross-reactive memory seemingly joined, as some responding clones were found in pre-infection memory.

With constant-segment primers, 5'RACE yielded cDNA libraries of TCR alpha and TCR beta that carried sample barcodes and UMIs. TCRdb fed the 5' RACE reads into MiXCR, producing one record per CDR3 protein. The sample has a few hundred thousand distinct CDR3 sequences, around 20% seen once; the top ten hold approximately 22%. V lost 7 bases, J lost 12 bases, and 22 bases lay in between. The V gene's germline CDR1 is MNHEY and CDR2 SVGEGT. CDR3 length: 13 residues. Source material: PBMCs or a T cell subset sorted from them (not recorded which). V and J are TRBV6-2 or TRBV6-3 and TRBJ2-7, with D perhaps assigned TRBD1 or TRBD2 (6 bases each). This TCR came from a man between 18 and 35 years old who had mild COVID-19 (a few samples of this study predate the infection). Cell type and time point are not known. CDR3 region: CASTTGGAYRGYF. CDR3 bases: TGTGCCAGCACGACAGGAGGGGCCTATAGGGGGTACTTC.